This T cell receptor (beta chain) was recovered during a study of a mutant IDH1 vaccine in newly diagnosed glioma. For the study at large: In some groups vaccination began 4-6 weeks post-radiotherapy; others received it with temozolomide.

Remarks on this clone: As yet, its antigen is unknown.

Indicated time point: week 35, safety follow-up. Each vaccine dose was 300 ug of mutant IDH1 20-mer peptide, with topical imiquimod. Weeks 1, 3, 5, 7, 11, 15, 19 and 23 were when patients received their eight vaccinations. Those who donated had recent WHO grade 3 or 4 IDH1-mutant, ATRX-lost astrocytomas. Data came from immunoSEQ multiplex PCR; TCRdb stores just in-frame clones and leaves some out. The table lists over 55,000 clones, 81% of them singletons. Regarding the study as a whole: The study observed vaccine-induced immune responses in roughly 93% of patients.

The CDR3 totals 15 residues. Trimming shortened V by 1 base and J by 0 bases, and 10 bases separated the two germline ends. Germline V gene lookup returns CDR1 SGHTA and CDR2 FQGNSA. The TCR comes from a man between 40 and 49 years old with glioma. The material was PBMCs, obtained from a glioma patient whose treatment included an IDH1 peptide vaccine. The chain joins TRBV7-2 to TRBJ2-7; no definite D call. The CDR3 nucleotides read TGTGCCAGCAGCTTAGTAACCGCCAGCTCCTACGAGCAGTACTTC. This gives the protein CASSLVTASSYEQYF. The full variable domain, completed using reference TRBV7-2 and TRBJ2-7, is GAGVSQSPSNKVTEKGKDVELRCDPISGHTALYWYRQSLGQGLEFLIYFQGNSAPDKSGLPSDRFSAERTGGSVSTLTIQRTQQEDSAVYLCASSLVTASSYEQYFGPGTRLTVT.